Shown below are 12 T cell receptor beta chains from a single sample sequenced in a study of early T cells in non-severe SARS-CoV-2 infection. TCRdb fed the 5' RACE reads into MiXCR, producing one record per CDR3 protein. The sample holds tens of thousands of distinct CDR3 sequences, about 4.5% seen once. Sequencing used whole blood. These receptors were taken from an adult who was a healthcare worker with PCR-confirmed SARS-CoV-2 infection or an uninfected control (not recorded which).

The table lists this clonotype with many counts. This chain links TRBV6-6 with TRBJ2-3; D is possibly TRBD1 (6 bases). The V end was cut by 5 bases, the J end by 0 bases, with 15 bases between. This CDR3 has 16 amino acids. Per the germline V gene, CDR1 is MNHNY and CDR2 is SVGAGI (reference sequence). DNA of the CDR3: TGTGCCAGCAGTGGAGAACAGGGCCGGAGCACAGATACGCAGTATTTT. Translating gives CASSGEQGRSTDTQYF.

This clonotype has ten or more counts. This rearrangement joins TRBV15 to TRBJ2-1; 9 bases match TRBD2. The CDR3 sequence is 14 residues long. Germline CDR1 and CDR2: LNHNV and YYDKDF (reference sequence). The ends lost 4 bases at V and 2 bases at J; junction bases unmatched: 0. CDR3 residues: CATSKRGAYNEQFF. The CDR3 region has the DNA TGTGCCACCAGCAAGCGGGGGGCCTACAATGAGCAGTTCTTC. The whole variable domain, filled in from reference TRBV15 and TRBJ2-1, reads DAMVIQNPRYQVTQFGKPVTLSCSQTLNHNVMYWYQQKSSQAPKLLFHYYDKDFNNEADTPDNFQSRRPNTSFCFLDIRSPGLGDTAMYLCATSKRGAYNEQFFGPGTRLTVL.

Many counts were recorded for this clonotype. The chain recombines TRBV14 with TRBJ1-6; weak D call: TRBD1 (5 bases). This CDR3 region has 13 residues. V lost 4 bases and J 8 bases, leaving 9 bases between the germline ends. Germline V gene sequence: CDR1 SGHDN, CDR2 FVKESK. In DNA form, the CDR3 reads TGTGCCAGCAGCCCATTGACAGATTCACCCCTCCACTTT. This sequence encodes CASSPLTDSPLHF.

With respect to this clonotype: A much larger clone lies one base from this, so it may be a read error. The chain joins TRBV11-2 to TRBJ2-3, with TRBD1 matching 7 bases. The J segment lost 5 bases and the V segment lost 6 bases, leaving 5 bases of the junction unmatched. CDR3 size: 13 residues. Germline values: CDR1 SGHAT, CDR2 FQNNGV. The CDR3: CASRYTGVDTQYF. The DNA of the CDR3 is TGTGCCAGCAGGTATACAGGGGTAGATACGCAGTATTTT.

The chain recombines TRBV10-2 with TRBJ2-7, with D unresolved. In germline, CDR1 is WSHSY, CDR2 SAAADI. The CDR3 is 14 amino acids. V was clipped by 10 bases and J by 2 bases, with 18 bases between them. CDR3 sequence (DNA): TGCGCCACCAGACTGACAAGGCTTCCCTACGAGCAGTACTTC. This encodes CATRLTRLPYEQYF.

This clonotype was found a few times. The CDR3 bases are TGCGCCAGCAGCCCTGGGGGGACACGTAATGAAAAACTGTTTTTT. This translates into CASSPGGTRNEKLFF. The chain links TRBV5-1 to TRBJ1-4; D is perhaps TRBD1 (6 bases). Germline lookup yields CDR1 SGHRS and CDR2 YFSETQ. Between the trimmed V and J ends, which lost 4 bases and 4 bases, there was a span of 14 bases. This CDR3 has 15 residues.

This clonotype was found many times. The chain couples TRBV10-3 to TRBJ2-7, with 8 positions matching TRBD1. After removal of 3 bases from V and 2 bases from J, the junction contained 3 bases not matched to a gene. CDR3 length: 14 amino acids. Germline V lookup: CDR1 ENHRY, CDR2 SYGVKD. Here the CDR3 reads CAISEGQGTYEQYF. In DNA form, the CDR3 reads TGTGCCATCAGTGAAGGACAGGGTACCTACGAGCAGTACTTC.

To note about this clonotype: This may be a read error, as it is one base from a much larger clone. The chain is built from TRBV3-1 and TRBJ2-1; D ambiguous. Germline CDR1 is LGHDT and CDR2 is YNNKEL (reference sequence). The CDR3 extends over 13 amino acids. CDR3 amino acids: CVSSHLLHNEQFF. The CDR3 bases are TGTGTCAGCAGCCACTTACTCCACAATGAGCAGTTCTTC.

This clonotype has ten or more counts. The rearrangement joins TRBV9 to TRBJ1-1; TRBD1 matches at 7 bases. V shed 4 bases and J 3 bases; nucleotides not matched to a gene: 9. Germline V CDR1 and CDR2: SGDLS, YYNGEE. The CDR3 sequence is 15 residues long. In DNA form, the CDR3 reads TGTGCCAGCAGCCCCGCCGGGACAGCATACACTGAAGCTTTCTTT. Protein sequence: CASSPAGTAYTEAFF.

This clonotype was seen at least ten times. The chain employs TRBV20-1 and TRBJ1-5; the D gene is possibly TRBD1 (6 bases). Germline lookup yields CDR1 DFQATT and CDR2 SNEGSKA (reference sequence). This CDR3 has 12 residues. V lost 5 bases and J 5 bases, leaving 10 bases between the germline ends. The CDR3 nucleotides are TGCAGTGCTGGGGGCTTTGATCAGCCCCAGCATTTT. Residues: CSAGGFDQPQHF.

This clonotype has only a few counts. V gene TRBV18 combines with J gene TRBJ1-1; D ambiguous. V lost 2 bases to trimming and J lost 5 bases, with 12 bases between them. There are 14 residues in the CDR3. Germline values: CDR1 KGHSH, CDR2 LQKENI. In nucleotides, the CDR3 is TGTGCCAGCTCACCAGCGGAGGGTAAGACTGAAGCTTTCTTT. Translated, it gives CASSPAEGKTEAFF.

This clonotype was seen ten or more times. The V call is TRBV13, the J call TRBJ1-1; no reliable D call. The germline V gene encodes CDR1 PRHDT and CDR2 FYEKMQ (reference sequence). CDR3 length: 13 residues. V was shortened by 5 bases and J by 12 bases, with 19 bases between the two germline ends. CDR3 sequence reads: CASSQRPTGLSFF. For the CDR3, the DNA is TGTGCCAGCAGCCAACGACCGACCGGACTGTCTTTCTTT.